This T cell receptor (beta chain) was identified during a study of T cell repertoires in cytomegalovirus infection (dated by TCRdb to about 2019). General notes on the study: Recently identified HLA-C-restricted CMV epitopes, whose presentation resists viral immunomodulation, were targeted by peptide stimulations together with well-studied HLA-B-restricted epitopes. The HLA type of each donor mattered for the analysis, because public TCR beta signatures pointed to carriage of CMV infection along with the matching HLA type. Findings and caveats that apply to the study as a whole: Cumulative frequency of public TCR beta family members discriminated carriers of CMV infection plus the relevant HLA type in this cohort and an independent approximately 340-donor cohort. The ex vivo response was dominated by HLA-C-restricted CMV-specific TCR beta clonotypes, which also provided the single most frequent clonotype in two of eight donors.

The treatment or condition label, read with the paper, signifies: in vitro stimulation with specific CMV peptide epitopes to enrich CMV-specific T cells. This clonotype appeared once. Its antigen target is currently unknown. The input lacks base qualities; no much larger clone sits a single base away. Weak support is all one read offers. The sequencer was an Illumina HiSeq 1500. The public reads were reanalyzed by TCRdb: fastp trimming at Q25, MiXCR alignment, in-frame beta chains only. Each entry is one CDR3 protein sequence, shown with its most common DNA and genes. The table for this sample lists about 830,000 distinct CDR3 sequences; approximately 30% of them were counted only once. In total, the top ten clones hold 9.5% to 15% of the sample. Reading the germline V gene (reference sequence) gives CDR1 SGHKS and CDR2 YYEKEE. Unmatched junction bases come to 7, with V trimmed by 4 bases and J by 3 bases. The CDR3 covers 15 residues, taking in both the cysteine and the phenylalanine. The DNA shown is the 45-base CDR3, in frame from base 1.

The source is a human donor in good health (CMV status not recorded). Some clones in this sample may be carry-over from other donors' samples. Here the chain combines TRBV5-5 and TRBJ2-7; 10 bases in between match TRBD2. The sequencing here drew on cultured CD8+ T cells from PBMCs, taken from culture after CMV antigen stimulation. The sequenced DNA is TGTGCCAGCAGCGCCTGGTCTAGCGGGGGCTACGAGCAGTACTTC. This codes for CASSAWSSGGYEQYF.